Listed below are T cell receptor beta chains from one sample, sequenced in a study of cytomegalovirus exposure and HLA in healthy donors. Sequencing used immunoSEQ multiplex PCR; TCRdb keeps in-frame clones, though not all of them. Of 90,000 to 150,000 clones in the sample, about 76% were seen once. Sequencing was carried out using PBMCs. The receptor source for this set is a woman aged 40 to 49 in good health and CMV-seropositive. The CDR3 runs from the conserved cysteine through the conserved F or W. A D gene is named only where the DNA matches it firmly. Clone size is given for some rows only: seen once, a few or many times, or a class if the clone is expanded.

DNA: TGTGCCAGCAGCCTCGGGGTAGCGGGAGATACGCAGTATTTT; CDR3: CASSLGVAGDTQYF; V: TRBV11-3; size: few; J: TRBJ2-3; D: TRBD2
DNA: TGTGCCAGCAGTCCGGACAGGGGTGGCTACACCTTC; CDR3: CASSPDRGGYTF; V: TRBV6-6; size: NA; J: TRBJ1-2; D: TRBD1
DNA: TGTGCCAGCAGTTTACCCGGGGGGGGGAGCGCTGAAGCTTTCTTT; CDR3: CASSLPGGGSAEAFF; V: TRBV28; size: NA; J: TRBJ1-1; D: NA
DNA: TGCGCCAGCAGCTTGGGTGACACCCAAGCCTACGAGCAGTACTTC; CDR3: CASSLGDTQAYEQYF; V: TRBV5-1; size: NA; J: TRBJ2-7; D: NA
DNA: TGCGCCAGCAGTACCCCCGGGACACCCTACGAGCAGTACTTC; CDR3: CASSTPGTPYEQYF; V: TRBV10-1; size: few; J: TRBJ2-7; D: NA
DNA: TGTTCCAGCAGCCTCGGACAGGGGGGCCAGCCCCAGCATTTT; CDR3: CSSSLGQGGQPQHF; V: TRBV7-9; size: few; J: TRBJ1-5; D: TRBD1
DNA: TGCAGCGTCCGGGACATCACCTACGAGCAGTACTTC; CDR3: CSVRDITYEQYF; V: TRBV29-1; size: NA; J: TRBJ2-7; D: NA
DNA: TGTGCCAGTAGTCCCCGACAGGGCCCCCTCCACTTT; CDR3: CASSPRQGPLHF; V: TRBV19; size: NA; J: TRBJ1-6; D: TRBD1
DNA: TGCGCCAGCAGCCTCGACCGGATGGGGGGCTATGGCTACACCTTC; CDR3: CASSLDRMGGYGYTF; V: TRBV5-1; size: NA; J: TRBJ1-2; D: NA
DNA: TGTGCCAGCAGTCCCGGGACAGGGAAACAGCCCCAGCATTTT; CDR3: CASSPGTGKQPQHF; V: TRBV6-5; size: NA; J: TRBJ1-5; D: TRBD1
DNA: TGTGCCAGCAGCTTAGCTGCTACTCGAGAGACCCAGTACTTC; CDR3: CASSLAATRETQYF; V: TRBV7-2; size: NA; J: TRBJ2-5; D: NA
DNA: TGCGCCAGCAGCGCGGGACAGGTGGCAAGGGATGAAAAACTGTTTTTT; CDR3: CASSAGQVARDEKLFF; V: TRBV5-1; size: NA; J: TRBJ1-4; D: TRBD1
DNA: TGCGCCAGCAGCTTGGGAGACAGGGGCTTGAACACTGAAGCTTTCTTT; CDR3: CASSLGDRGLNTEAFF; V: TRBV5-1; size: few; J: TRBJ1-1; D: TRBD1
DNA: TGCAGCGTTTCGATCCTGACGGGGGCTGGGGCCAACGTCCTGACTTTC; CDR3: CSVSILTGAGANVLTF; V: TRBV29-1; size: NA; J: TRBJ2-6; D: NA
DNA: TGCGCCAGCCGCACAGAGAGAAATGAAAAACTGTTTTTT; CDR3: CASRTERNEKLFF; V: TRBV5-1; size: few; J: TRBJ1-4; D: NA
DNA: TGTGCCAGCAGCCCCCGGCAGGTGAACACTGAAGCTTTCTTT; CDR3: CASSPRQVNTEAFF; V: TRBV7-8; size: NA; J: TRBJ1-1; D: NA
DNA: TGTGCCAGCAGCTTAGGTAACTCCGGAGGAGGTCAGCCCCAGCATTTT; CDR3: CASSLGNSGGGQPQHF; V: TRBV7-9; size: NA; J: TRBJ1-5; D: NA
DNA: TGTGCCAGCAAAAGCGGAGGGGCTGGAAACACCATATATTTT; CDR3: CASKSGGAGNTIYF; V: TRBV6-1; size: few; J: TRBJ1-3; D: NA
DNA: TGTGCCAGCAGCGTCGGGGGTTGGAGCACAGATACGCAGTATTTT; CDR3: CASSVGGWSTDTQYF; V: TRBV9; size: NA; J: TRBJ2-3; D: NA
DNA: TGTGCCAGTAGTATCGACAGTTTGACTTCACCCCTCCACTTT; CDR3: CASSIDSLTSPLHF; V: TRBV19; size: NA; J: TRBJ1-6; D: NA
DNA: TGCGCCAGCAGCTTGGAGAGGGGGCAATCCTACGAGCAGTACTTC; CDR3: CASSLERGQSYEQYF; V: TRBV5-1; size: few; J: TRBJ2-7; D: TRBD1
DNA: TGCGCCAGCAGTGAAAATGGACAGGCGGAAAAACTGTTTTTT; CDR3: CASSENGQAEKLFF; V: TRBV10-1; size: NA; J: TRBJ1-4; D: TRBD1
DNA: TGTGCCAGCAGCTTGGCATTACGGGACATCCAAGTGAGGGGCTACACCTTC; CDR3: CASSLALRDIQVRGYTF; V: TRBV5-4; size: NA; J: TRBJ1-2; D: NA
DNA: TGTGCCAGCAGCGTAGATTCTCCAGATACGCAGTATTTT; CDR3: CASSVDSPDTQYF; V: TRBV9; size: NA; J: TRBJ2-3; D: NA
DNA: TGCGCCAGCAGCCCCCGACAGGGATACACCGGGGAGCTGTTTTTT; CDR3: CASSPRQGYTGELFF; V: TRBV5-1; size: NA; J: TRBJ2-2; D: TRBD1
DNA: TGTGCCAGCTCAATGGGACAGTACCCTCCAAATGAGCAGTTCTTC; CDR3: CASSMGQYPPNEQFF; V: TRBV18; size: once; J: TRBJ2-1; D: TRBD1
DNA: TGTGCCAGCAGTTACATAGAAAATTCACCCCTCCACTTT; CDR3: CASSYIENSPLHF; V: TRBV6-6; size: NA; J: TRBJ1-6; D: NA
DNA: TGTGCCAGTAGTATCTACCCGATGGGAGGGATTAATGAAAAACTGTTTTTT; CDR3: CASSIYPMGGINEKLFF; V: TRBV19; size: NA; J: TRBJ1-4; D: NA
DNA: TGTGCCAGCAGTGGGCAGGGGGCTGAAGCTTTCTTT; CDR3: CASSGQGAEAFF; V: TRBV2; size: NA; J: TRBJ1-1; D: TRBD1
DNA: TGTGCCAGCAGCTTGGGGACAGTTATCTATGGCTACACCTTC; CDR3: CASSLGTVIYGYTF; V: TRBV7-8; size: once; J: TRBJ1-2; D: TRBD1
DNA: TGTGCCAGCAGGGAAACAGACCACTATGGCTACACCTTC; CDR3: CASRETDHYGYTF; V: TRBV6-6; size: NA; J: TRBJ1-2; D: NA
DNA: TGCGCCAGCAGCTTAAACGACAGGGTTAATACTGAAGCTTTCTTT; CDR3: CASSLNDRVNTEAFF; V: TRBV5-1; size: NA; J: TRBJ1-1; D: TRBD1
DNA: TGCGCCAGCAGCCAAGATCCCAGTGACACTAACTATGGCTACACCTTC; CDR3: CASSQDPSDTNYGYTF; V: TRBV4-1; size: NA; J: TRBJ1-2; D: NA
DNA: TGTGCCACCAGCAAGGGACTTTCCTACGAGCAGTACTTC; CDR3: CATSKGLSYEQYF; V: TRBV15; size: NA; J: TRBJ2-7; D: NA
DNA: TGTGCCAGCAGCTTATCTCTTACTGAAGCTTTCTTT; CDR3: CASSLSLTEAFF; V: TRBV11-2; size: NA; J: TRBJ1-1; D: NA